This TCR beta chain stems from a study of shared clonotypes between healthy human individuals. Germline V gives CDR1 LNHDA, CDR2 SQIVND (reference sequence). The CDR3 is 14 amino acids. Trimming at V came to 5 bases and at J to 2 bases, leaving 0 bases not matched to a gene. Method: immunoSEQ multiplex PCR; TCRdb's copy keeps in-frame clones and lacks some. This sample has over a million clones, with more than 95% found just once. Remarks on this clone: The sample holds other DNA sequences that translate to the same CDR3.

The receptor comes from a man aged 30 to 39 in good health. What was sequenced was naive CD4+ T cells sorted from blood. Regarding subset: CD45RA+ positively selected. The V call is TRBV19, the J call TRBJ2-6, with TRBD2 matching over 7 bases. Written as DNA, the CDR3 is TGTGCCAGTAGTCGGGGGGCTGGGGCCAACGTCCTGACTTTC. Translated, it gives CASSRGAGANVLTF.